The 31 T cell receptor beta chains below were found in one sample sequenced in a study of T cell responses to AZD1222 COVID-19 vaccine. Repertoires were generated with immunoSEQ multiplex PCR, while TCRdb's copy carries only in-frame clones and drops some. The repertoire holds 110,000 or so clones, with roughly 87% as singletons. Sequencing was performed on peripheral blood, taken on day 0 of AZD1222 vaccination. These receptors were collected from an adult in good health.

The CDR3 sequence: CSVEEARYNGYTF. In DNA form, the CDR3 reads TGCAGCGTTGAAGAAGCTCGGTATAATGGCTACACCTTC. The chain joins TRBV29-1 to TRBJ1-2, with unresolved D. Germline V CDR1 and CDR2: SQVTM, ANQGSEA. Trimming stripped 0 bases from V and 6 bases from J, with 11 bases between. The CDR3 spans 13 residues.

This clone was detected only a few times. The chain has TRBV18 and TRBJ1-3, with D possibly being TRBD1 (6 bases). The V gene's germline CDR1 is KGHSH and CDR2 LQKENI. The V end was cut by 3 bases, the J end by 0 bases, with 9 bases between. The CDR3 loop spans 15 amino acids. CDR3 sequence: CASSPGQSSGNTIYF. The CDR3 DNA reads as TGTGCCAGCTCACCCGGACAGAGCTCTGGAAACACCATATATTTT. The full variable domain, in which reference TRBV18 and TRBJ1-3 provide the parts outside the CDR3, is NAGVMQNPRHLVRRRGQEARLRCSPMKGHSHVYWYRQLPEEGLKFMVYLQKENIIDESGMPKERFSAEFPKEGPSILRIQQVVRGDSAAYFCASSPGQSSGNTIYFGEGSWLTVV.

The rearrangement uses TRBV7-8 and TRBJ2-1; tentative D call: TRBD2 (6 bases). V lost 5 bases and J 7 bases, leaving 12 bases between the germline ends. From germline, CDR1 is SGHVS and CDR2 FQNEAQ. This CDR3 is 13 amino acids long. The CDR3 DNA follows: TGTGCCAGCAGCGGGACTTACTCGAATGAGCAGTTCTTC. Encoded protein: CASSGTYSNEQFF.

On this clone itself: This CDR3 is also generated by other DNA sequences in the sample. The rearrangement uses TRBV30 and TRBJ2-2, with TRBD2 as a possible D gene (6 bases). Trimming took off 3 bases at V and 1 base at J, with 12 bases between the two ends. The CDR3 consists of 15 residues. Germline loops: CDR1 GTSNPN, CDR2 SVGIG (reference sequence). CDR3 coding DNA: TGTGCCTGGAGGGGGGGTAGGAAGAACACCGGGGAGCTGTTTTTT. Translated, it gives CAWRGGRKNTGELFF.

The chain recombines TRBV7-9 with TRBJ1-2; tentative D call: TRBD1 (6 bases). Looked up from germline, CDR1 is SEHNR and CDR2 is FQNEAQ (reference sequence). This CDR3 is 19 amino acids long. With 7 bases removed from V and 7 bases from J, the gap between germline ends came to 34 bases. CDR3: CASTLRTADLDPGAGGYTF. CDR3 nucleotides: TGTGCCAGCACCTTGAGGACAGCCGATTTGGACCCAGGGGCCGGTGGCTACACCTTC.

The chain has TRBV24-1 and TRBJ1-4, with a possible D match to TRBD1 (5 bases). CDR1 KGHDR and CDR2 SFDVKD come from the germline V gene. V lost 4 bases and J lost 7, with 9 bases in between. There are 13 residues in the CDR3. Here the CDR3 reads CATSEPGAEKLFF. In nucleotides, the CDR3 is TGTGCCACCAGTGAGCCCGGGGCTGAAAAACTGTTTTTT.

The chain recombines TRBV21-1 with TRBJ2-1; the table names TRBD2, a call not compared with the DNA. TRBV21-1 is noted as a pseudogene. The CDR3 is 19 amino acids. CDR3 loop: CASSKGSPTGTSADNEQFF. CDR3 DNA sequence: TGTGCCAGCAGCAAAGGATCCCCGACCGGGACTAGCGCTGACAATGAGCAGTTCTTC.

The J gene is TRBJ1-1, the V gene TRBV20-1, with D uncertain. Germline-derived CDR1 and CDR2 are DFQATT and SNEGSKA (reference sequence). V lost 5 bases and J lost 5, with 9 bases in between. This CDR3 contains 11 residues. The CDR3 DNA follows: TGCAGTGCTCCGATGGTGACTGAAGCTTTCTTT. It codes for CSAPMVTEAFF.

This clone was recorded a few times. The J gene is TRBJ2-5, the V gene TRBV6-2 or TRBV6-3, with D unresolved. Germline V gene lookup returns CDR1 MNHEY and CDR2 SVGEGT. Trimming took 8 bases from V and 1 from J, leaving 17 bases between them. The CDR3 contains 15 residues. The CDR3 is CASGSRETVQETQYF. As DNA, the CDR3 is TGTGCCAGCGGTTCAAGAGAGACTGTCCAAGAGACCCAGTACTTC.

This chain's CDR3 is CASRVASEQFF. The DNA of the CDR3 is TGTGCCAGCAGGGTAGCCTCCGAGCAGTTCTTC. The V gene is TRBV2, the J gene TRBJ2-1, with D uncertain. CDR3 length: 11 residues. V shed 6 bases and J shed 10 bases, with 10 bases lying between them. Germline lookup yields CDR1 SNHLY and CDR2 FYNNEI.

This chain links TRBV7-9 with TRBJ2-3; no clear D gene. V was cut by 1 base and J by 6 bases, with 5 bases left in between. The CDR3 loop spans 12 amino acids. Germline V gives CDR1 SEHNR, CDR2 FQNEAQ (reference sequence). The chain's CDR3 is CASSLGADTQYF. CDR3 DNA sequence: TGTGCCAGCAGCTTAGGGGCGGATACGCAGTATTTT.

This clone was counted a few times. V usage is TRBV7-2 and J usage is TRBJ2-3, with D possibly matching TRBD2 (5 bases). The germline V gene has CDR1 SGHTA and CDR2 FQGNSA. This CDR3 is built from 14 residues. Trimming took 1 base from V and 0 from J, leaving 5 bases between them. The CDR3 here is CASSLGTSTDTQYF. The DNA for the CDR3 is TGTGCCAGCAGCTTAGGGACTAGCACAGATACGCAGTATTTT. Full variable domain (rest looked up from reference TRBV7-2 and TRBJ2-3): GAGVSQSPSNKVTEKGKDVELRCDPISGHTALYWYRQSLGQGLEFLIYFQGNSAPDKSGLPSDRFSAERTGGSVSTLTIQRTQQEDSAVYLCASSLGTSTDTQYFGPGTRLTVL.

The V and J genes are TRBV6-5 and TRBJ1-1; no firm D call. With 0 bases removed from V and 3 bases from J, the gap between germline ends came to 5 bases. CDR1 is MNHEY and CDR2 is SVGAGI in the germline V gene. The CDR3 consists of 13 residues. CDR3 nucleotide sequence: TGTGCCAGCAGTTACTCGTCTGACACTGAAGCTTTCTTT. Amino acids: CASSYSSDTEAFF.

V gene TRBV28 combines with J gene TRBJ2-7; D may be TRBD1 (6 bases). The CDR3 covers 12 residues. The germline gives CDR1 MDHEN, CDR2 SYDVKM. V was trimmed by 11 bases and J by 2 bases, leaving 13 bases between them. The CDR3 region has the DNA TGTGCCTGTGGGGGCGGAACCTACGAGCAGTACTTC. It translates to CACGGGTYEQYF.

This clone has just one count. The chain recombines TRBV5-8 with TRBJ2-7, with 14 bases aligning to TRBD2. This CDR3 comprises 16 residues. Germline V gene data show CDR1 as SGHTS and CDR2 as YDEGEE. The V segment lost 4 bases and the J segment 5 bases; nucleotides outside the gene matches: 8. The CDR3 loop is CASSTKPGLAGDEQYF. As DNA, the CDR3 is TGTGCCAGCAGCACAAAGCCGGGACTAGCGGGAGACGAGCAGTACTTC. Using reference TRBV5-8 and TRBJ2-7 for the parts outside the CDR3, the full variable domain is EAGVTQSPTHLIKTRGQQATLRCSPISGHTSVYWYQQALGLGLQFLLWYDEGEERNRGNFPPRFSGRQFPNYSSELNVNALELEDSALYLCASSTKPGLAGDEQYFGPGTRLTVT.

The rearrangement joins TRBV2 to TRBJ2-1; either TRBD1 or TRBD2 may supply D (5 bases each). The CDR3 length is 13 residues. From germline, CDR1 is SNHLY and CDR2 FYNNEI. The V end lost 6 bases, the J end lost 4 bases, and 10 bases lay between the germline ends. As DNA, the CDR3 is TGTGCCAGCAGCCGGGGCCGTTACAATGAGCAGTTCTTC. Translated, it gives CASSRGRYNEQFF.

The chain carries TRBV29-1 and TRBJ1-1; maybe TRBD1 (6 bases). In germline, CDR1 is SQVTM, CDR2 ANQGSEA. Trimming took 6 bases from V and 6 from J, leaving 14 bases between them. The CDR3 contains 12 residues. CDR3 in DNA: TGCAGCGTCACAGGGTACGGCGCTGAAGCTTTCTTT. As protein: CSVTGYGAEAFF.

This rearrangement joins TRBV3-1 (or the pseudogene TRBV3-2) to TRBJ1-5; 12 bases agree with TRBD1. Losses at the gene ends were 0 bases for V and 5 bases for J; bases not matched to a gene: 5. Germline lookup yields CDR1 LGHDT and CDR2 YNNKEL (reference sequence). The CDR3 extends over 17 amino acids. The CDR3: CASSQDHGTGGDQPQHF. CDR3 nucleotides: TGTGCCAGCAGCCAAGATCACGGGACAGGGGGCGATCAGCCCCAGCATTTT.

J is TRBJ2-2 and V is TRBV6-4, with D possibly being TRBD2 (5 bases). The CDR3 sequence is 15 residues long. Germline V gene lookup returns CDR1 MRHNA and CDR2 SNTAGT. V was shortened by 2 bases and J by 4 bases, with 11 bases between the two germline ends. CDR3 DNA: TGTGCCAGCAGTGACCGGCCGGGAACCACCGGGGAGCTGTTTTTT. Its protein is CASSDRPGTTGELFF.

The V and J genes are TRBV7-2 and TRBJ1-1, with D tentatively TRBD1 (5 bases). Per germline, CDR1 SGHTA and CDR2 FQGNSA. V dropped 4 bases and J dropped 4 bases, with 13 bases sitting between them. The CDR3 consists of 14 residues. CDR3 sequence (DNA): TGTGCCAGCAGCTCAGTGGGGGTTTTCACTGAAGCTTTCTTT. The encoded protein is CASSSVGVFTEAFF.

The CDR3 region is CASSFGSGRYPYEQYF. The CDR3 nucleotides read TGTGCCAGCAGTTTCGGTTCAGGTCGCTATCCCTACGAGCAGTACTTC. The gene calls are TRBV27 and TRBJ2-7; the D is unclear. The V and J ends lost 3 bases and 2 bases respectively, with 17 bases between them. This CDR3 contains 16 residues. The germline V gene has CDR1 MNHEY and CDR2 SMNVEV (reference sequence).

DNA of the CDR3: TGTGCCAGCAGTAGACAGCAGTACAATGAGCAGTTCTTC. It is translated as CASSRQQYNEQFF. J is TRBJ2-1 and V is TRBV2; D possibly corresponds to TRBD1 (5 bases). The CDR3 runs 13 residues. Trimming removed 5 bases from V and 4 bases from J, with 9 bases in between. Germline V gene sequence: CDR1 SNHLY, CDR2 FYNNEI.

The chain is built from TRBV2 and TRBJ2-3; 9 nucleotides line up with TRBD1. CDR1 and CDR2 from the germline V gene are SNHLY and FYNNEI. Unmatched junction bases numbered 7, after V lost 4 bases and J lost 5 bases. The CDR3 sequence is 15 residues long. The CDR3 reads CASSGGQGVLDTQYF. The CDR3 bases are TGTGCCAGCAGTGGGGGACAGGGTGTTTTAGATACGCAGTATTTT.

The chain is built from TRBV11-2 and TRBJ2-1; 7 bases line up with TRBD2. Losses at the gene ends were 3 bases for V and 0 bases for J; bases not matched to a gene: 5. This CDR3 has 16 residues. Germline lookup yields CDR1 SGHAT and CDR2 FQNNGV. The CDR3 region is CASSLVAGSSYNEQFF. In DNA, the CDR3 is TGTGCCAGCAGCTTGGTAGCGGGTAGCTCCTACAATGAGCAGTTCTTC.

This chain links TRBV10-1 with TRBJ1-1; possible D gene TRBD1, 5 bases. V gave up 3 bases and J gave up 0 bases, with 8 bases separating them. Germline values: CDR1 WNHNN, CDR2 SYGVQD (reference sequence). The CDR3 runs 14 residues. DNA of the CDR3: TGCGCCAGCAGTGATGGACAAGTGAACACTGAAGCTTTCTTT. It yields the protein CASSDGQVNTEAFF.

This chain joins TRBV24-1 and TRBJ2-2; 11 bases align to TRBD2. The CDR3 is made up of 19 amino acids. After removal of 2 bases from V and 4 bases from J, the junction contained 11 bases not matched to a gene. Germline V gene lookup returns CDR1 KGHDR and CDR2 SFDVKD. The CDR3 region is CATSDYPLAGVTSTGELFF. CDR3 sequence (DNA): TGTGCCACCAGTGATTACCCACTAGCGGGAGTTACTAGCACCGGGGAGCTGTTTTTT.

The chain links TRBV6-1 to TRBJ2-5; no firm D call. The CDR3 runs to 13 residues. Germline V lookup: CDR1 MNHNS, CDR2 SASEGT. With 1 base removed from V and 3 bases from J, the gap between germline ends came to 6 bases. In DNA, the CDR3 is TGTGCCAGCAGTGAAGGCGACAAAGAGACCCAGTACTTC. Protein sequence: CASSEGDKETQYF.

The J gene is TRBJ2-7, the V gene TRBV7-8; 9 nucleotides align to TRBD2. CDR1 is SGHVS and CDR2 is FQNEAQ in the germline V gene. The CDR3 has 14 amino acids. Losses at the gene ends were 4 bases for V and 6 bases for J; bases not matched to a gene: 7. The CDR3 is CASSSRLAGSEQYF. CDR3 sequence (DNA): TGTGCCAGCAGCTCGCGCCTAGCGGGGAGCGAGCAGTACTTC.

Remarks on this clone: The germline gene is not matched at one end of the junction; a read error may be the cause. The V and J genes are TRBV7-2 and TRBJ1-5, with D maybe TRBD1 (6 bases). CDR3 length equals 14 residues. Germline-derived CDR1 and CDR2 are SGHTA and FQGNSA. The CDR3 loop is CASRLDRFNQPQHF. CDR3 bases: TGTGCCAGCAGATTAGACAGGTTCAATCAGCCCCAGCATTTT.

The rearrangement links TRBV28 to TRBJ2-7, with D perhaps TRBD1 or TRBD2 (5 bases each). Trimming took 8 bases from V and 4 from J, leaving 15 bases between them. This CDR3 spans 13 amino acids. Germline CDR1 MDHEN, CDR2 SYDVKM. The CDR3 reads CASGGITVYEQYF. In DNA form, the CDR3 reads TGTGCCAGCGGGGGAATCACAGTGTACGAGCAGTACTTC. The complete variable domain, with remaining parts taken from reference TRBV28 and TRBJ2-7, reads DVKVTQSSRYLVKRTGEKVFLECVQDMDHENMFWYRQDPGLGLRLIYFSYDVKMKEKGDIPEGYSVSREKKERFSLILESASTNQTSMYLCASGGITVYEQYFGPGTRLTVT.

This chain's CDR3 is CASSTAGGRADTEAFF. The CDR3 nucleotides are TGTGCCAGCAGCACAGCGGGGGGCAGGGCCGATACTGAAGCTTTCTTT. This chain connects TRBV27 to TRBJ1-1; tentative D call: TRBD1 (6 bases). There are 16 residues in the CDR3. CDR1 MNHEY and CDR2 SMNVEV come from the germline V gene (reference sequence). The germline V and J ends were trimmed by 6 bases and 5 bases, with 22 bases remaining between them.